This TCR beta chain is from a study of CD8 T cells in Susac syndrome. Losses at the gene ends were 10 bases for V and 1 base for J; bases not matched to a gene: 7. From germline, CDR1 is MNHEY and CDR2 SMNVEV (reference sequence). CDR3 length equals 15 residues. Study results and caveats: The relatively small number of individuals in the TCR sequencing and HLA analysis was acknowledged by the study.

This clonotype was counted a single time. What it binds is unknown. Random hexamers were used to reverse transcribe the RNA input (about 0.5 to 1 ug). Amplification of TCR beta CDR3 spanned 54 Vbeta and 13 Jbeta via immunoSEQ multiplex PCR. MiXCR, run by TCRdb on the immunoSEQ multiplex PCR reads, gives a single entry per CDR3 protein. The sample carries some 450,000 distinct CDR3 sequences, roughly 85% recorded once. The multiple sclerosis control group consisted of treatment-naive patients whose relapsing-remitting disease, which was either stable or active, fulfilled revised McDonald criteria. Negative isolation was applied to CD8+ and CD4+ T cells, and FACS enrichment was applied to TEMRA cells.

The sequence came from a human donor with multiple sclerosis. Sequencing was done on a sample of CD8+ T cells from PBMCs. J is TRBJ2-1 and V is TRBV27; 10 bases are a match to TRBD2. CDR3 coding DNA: TGTGCCACCCTTAGCGGGAGGCAGTCCTACAATGAGCAGTTCTTC. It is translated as CATLSGRQSYNEQFF.